This T cell receptor beta chain was sequenced in a study of Ad26.COV2.S vaccination and SARS-CoV-2 variants. For the study at large: Each vaccinee took Ad26.COV2.S intramuscularly, once or twice 56 days apart. Study results and caveats: CD8+ and CD4+ T cells specific for spike reportedly responded with substantial breadth after vaccination. Vaccine recipients surpassed placebo recipients in spike-specific TCR breadth.

Repertoires were generated with immunoSEQ multiplex PCR, while TCRdb's copy carries only in-frame clones and drops some. This repertoire shows approximately 480,000 clones, approximately 88% found once; its top ten account for more than 10%. Treatment indicated: roughly 20 received Ad26.COV2.S at low or high dose, single or two shots; 5 received placebo; per-sample allocation not given. Sampling happened 63 days after the first vaccine or placebo injection. Expressing Wuhan-strain SARS-CoV-2 spike, an Ad26 vector served as the vaccine. Trimming removed 5 bases at V and 4 bases at J, with 10 bases between. The CDR3 covers 12 residues. Germline assignment: CDR1 GTSNPN and CDR2 SVGIG (reference sequence). Turning to this clone: The antigen is undetermined.

This TCR was sampled from a person aged 18-65 years who received the Ad26.COV2.S COVID-19 vaccine or a placebo. The sample here was peripheral blood, taken in a trial of Ad26.COV2.S vaccine versus placebo. The chain has TRBV30 and TRBJ2-3, with no clear D. The CDR3 region has the DNA TGTGCCTGGGCTGACCAGGCAGATACGCAGTATTTT. As protein: CAWADQADTQYF. Combining the CDR3 with reference TRBV30 and TRBJ2-3 gives the whole variable domain SQTIHQWPATLVQPVGSPLSLECTVEGTSNPNLYWYRQAAGRGLQLLFYSVGIGQISSEVPQNLSASRPQDRQFILSSKKLLLSDSGFYLCAWADQADTQYFGPGTRLTVL.